This T cell receptor beta chain originates from a study of cytomegalovirus exposure and HLA in healthy donors. The study, taken as a whole, reports: Presence/absence analyses assumed roughly uniform sequencing depth across donors. Researchers had no immune exposure information except CMV serostatus available. Earlier results showed most TCR beta V segments being productive about 87% or about 30% of the time. TRBV6-2, TRBV6-3 and some other V segments were excluded as indistinguishable.

Notes on this clone: Its antigen remains unknown.

CDR1 PRHDT and CDR2 FYEKMQ come from the germline V gene (reference sequence). Trimming cost V 6 bases and J 8 bases, with 17 bases left between them. The CDR3 runs to 14 residues. Researchers ran the PCR with 60 Vbeta and 13 Jbeta primers. Clones were sequenced by immunoSEQ multiplex PCR, and TCRdb holds only the in-frame ones, with some missing. The data show approximately 150,000 clones, roughly four fifths seen once. The sequenced sample was PBMCs. The chain links TRBV13 to TRBJ2-1, with a weak D call TRBD2 (6 bases). This TCR was sampled from a man aged 45 to 65 in good health and CMV-seropositive. The CDR3 DNA reads as TGTGCCAGCAGTCCTATTCCGGGGGTCGATGAGCAGTTCTTC. Its translation: CASSPIPGVDEQFF.